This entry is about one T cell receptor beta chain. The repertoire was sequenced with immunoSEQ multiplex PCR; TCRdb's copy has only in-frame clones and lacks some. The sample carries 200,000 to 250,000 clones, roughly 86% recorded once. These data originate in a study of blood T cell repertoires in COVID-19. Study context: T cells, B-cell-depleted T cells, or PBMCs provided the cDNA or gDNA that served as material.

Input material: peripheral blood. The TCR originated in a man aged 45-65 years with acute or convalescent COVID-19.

CDR3 in DNA: TGTGCCATCAGTGAAGGGAGACTACTAGCGAGGGAGACCCAGTACTTC. Translation: CAISEGRLLARETQYF. The chain carries TRBV10-3 and TRBJ2-5; TRBD2 aligns across 7 bases. Looked up from germline, CDR1 is ENHRY and CDR2 is SYGVKD. This CDR3 region has 16 residues. Trimming cost V 3 bases and J 5 bases; bases outside gene matches: 12.